These T cell receptor beta chains were read from a single sample in a study of shared clonotypes between healthy human individuals. Produced via immunoSEQ multiplex PCR; TCRdb's table is partial and in-frame only. This sample has 1.5 million to 2.5 million clones; roughly 94% occur once, and the top ten carry more than 0.95%. Input material: naive CD8+ T cells sorted from blood. These receptors were obtained from a man aged 18 to 29 in good health. Both conserved end residues are part of each CDR3. The order of the fields is clone size, J gene, D gene, V gene, CDR3 DNA, CDR3 protein. A D gene is named only where the DNA matches it firmly. Expanded clones are given a class, and other clones once, few, many or no size at all.

-,TRBJ1-4,-,TRBV28,TGTGCCAGCAGTTGGGTTCTGGCAACTAATGAAAAACTGTTTTTT,CASSWVLATNEKLFF
-,TRBJ2-2,-,TRBV11-2,TGTGCCAGCAGCTTAGATTTCGGCCCCGGGGAGCTGTTTTTT,CASSLDFGPGELFF
-,TRBJ2-7,-,TRBV2,TGTGCCAGCCTCCAGCCCGGGTTCGAGCAGTACTTC,CASLQPGFEQYF
-,TRBJ2-3,-,TRBV7-9,TGTGCCAGCAGCCATAACAGGGACTCCACAGATACGCAGTATTTT,CASSHNRDSTDTQYF
-,TRBJ1-2,-,TRBV18,TGTGCCAGCTCACTAACCCGGGTGGGTCCTGGCTACACCTTC,CASSLTRVGPGYTF
-,TRBJ2-3,TRBD2,TRBV27,TGTGCCAGCAGCCTGACTAGCGGGGATACGCAGTATTTT,CASSLTSGDTQYF
-,TRBJ1-5,-,TRBV19,TGTGCCAGTAGTATAGATCTGGAAGATAAAAAGCATTTT,CASSIDLEDKKHF
-,TRBJ1-3,-,TRBV6-5,TGTGCCAGCAGTTACGATCAGGGAACTGGAAACACCATATATTTT,CASSYDQGTGNTIYF
-,TRBJ2-7,TRBD2,TRBV4-2,TGTGCCAGCACCCCAGGAAGCGGGGGGATGTACGAGCAGTACTTC,CASTPGSGGMYEQYF
-,TRBJ1-1,-,TRBV18,TGTGCCAGCTCACCACCGGAGGGAAGGGGGACTGAAGCTTTCTTT,CASSPPEGRGTEAFF
once,TRBJ2-7,-,TRBV27,TGTGCCAGCAGTTCCCCGGGACTTCTCTACGAGCAGTACTTC,CASSSPGLLYEQYF
-,TRBJ1-3,TRBD1,TRBV28,TGTGCCAGCAGTTTGTGGGCAGGGGGCCCGATTGCGGGAAACACCATATATTTT,CASSLWAGGPIAGNTIYF
-,TRBJ1-1,TRBD1,TRBV29-1,TGCAGCGTTGAAGATCTACCAGGGGGCACTGAAGCTTTCTTT,CSVEDLPGGTEAFF
-,TRBJ2-7,-,TRBV30,TGTGCCTGGAGTGAACAGGGTAGGGAGCAGTACTTC,CAWSEQGREQYF
-,TRBJ1-5,-,TRBV27,TGTGCCAGCAGTCCTAATCAGCCCCAGCATTTT,CASSPNQPQHF
-,TRBJ1-2,-,TRBV6-1,TGTGCCAGCAGTGAATGGGACTTGAGCGACTATGGCTACACCTTC,CASSEWDLSDYGYTF
-,TRBJ1-1,-,TRBV5-8,TGTGCCAGCAGCTTGTCAGCTATGAACACTGAAGCTTTCTTT,CASSLSAMNTEAFF
-,TRBJ1-5,TRBD1,TRBV6-7,TGTGCCAGCAGTTACCCCCCGGACAGGGGAGTTCAGCCCCAGCATTTT,CASSYPPDRGVQPQHF
-,TRBJ1-2,-,TRBV4-1,TGCGCCAGCAGCCAAGAAACTGGAGGGGCGGTAGATGGCTACACCTTC,CASSQETGGAVDGYTF
-,TRBJ2-7,TRBD1,TRBV5-1,TGCGCCAGCAGCCCCGGCACCGAAGACAGGGGGCGTAACGAGCAGTACTTC,CASSPGTEDRGRNEQYF
-,TRBJ1-5,TRBD1,TRBV10-1,TGCGCCAGCAGTGAGCCATTATTGGGGACAGGGACCCCTAGCAATCAGCCCCAGCATTTT,CASSEPLLGTGTPSNQPQHF
-,TRBJ2-7,TRBD1,TRBV4-1,TGCGCCAGCAGCCAAGGGCCGGGACAGGGGTTCGAGCAGTACTTC,CASSQGPGQGFEQYF
-,TRBJ2-7,TRBD2,TRBV5-3,TGTGCCAGAAGCTTGGTTCTAGCGGTCTACCCAAGGGGCGAGCAGTACTTC,CARSLVLAVYPRGEQYF
-,TRBJ2-7,TRBD1,TRBV9,TGTGCCAGCAGCCCAACCGGGGACAGGGTTAGCGAGCAGTACTTC,CASSPTGDRVSEQYF
once,TRBJ1-4,-,TRBV4-1,TGCGCCAGCAGCCAAGAGGGCAGGATTTATGAAAAACTGTTTTTT,CASSQEGRIYEKLFF
-,TRBJ2-1,TRBD2,TRBV27,TGTGCCAGCAGTTTAGGCCCCGGGGGGTACAATGAGCAGTTCTTC,CASSLGPGGYNEQFF
-,TRBJ2-7,-,TRBV5-5,TGTGCCAGCAGCTGGACGGTGTTGGGCGAGCAGTACTTC,CASSWTVLGEQYF
-,TRBJ2-2,-,TRBV5-8,TGTGCCAGCAGCTTGGGAGGGTTCGGGGAGCTGTTTTTT,CASSLGGFGELFF
-,TRBJ2-1,-,TRBV21-1,TGTGCCAGCAGCCCGGACTCCATGATCCTCAGCTCCTACAATGAGCAGTTCTTC,CASSPDSMILSSYNEQFF
-,TRBJ2-1,-,TRBV30,TGTGCCTGGTGGTCTAGCGAGTACAATGAGCAGTTCTTC,CAWWSSEYNEQFF
-,TRBJ2-7,TRBD2,TRBV4-1,TGCGCCAGCAACTCCCCTGCTAGCGGGGCCAACTCCTACGAGCAGTACTTC,CASNSPASGANSYEQYF
-,TRBJ2-1,-,TRBV9,TGTGCCAGCAGCGTGTTCCAAAGCCCCTACAATGAGCAGTTCTTC,CASSVFQSPYNEQFF
-,TRBJ2-5,-,TRBV6-5,TGTGCCAGCAGTTACTCGGGGGGTTCTCAAGAGACCCAGTACTTC,CASSYSGGSQETQYF